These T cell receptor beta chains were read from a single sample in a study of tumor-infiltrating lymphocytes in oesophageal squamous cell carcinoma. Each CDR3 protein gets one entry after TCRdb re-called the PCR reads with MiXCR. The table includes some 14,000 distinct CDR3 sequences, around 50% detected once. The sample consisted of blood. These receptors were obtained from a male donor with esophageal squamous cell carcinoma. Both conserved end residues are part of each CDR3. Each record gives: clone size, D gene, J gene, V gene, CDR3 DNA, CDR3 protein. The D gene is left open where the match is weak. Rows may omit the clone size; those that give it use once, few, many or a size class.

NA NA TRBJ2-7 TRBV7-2 TGTGCCAGCAGCTTAGTTCCAGGGAGTGATTCACCCCTCCACTTC CASSLVPGSDSPLHF
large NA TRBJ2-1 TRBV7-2 TGTGCCAGCAGTTTCTCAACATGGGCCGGGAATGAGCAGTTCTTC CASSFSTWAGNEQFF
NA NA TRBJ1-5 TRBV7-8 TGTGCCAGCAGCTTCGGTCGGGGGAATCAGCCCCAGCATTTT CASSFGRGNQPQHF
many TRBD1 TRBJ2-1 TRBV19 TGTGCCAGTAGTATAGACCCCTCCCGGGACAGGGACAATGAGCAGTTCTTC CASSIDPSRDRDNEQFF
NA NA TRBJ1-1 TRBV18 TGTGCCAGCTCACCAGCGGTGGTCCCGAACACTGAAGCTTTCTTT CASSPAVVPNTEAFF
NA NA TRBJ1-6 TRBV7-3 TGTGCCACCGGACCTTTGAGCTCCTATAATTCACCCCTCCACTTT CATGPLSSYNSPLHF
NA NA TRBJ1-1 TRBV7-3 TGTGCCAGCAGCCCACAGGAGAGCACTGAAGCTTTCTTT CASSPQESTEAFF
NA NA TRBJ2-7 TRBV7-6 TGTGCTAGCAGCTTAGCCCCGACAGGAAATTCCTACGAGCAGTACTTC CASSLAPTGNSYEQYF
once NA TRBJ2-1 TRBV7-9 TGTGCCAGCAGCTTAGAGGCTACCCAACCACAGCAGTTCTTC CASSLEATQPQQFF
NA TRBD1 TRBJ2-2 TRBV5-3 TGTGCCAGCAGCTCGGACCTACTGACAGGGCCCAACACCGGGGAGCTGTTTTTT CASSSDLLTGPNTGELFF
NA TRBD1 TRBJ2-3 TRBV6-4 TGTGCCAGCAGTTCACAGGGGGCCGACACAGATACGCAGTATTTT CASSSQGADTDTQYF
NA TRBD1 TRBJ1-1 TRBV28 TGTGCCAGCAGCCTGGACAGGGGGGAAGATGCTCCCCCGAAGTCAGAAGCTTTCTTT CASSLDRGEDAPPKSEAFF
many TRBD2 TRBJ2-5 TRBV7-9 TGTGCCAGCAGCTTACAAGCGGGGAGAGGTAGGAATGAGCAGTACTTC CASSLQAGRGRNEQYF
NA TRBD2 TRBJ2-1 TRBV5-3 TGTGCCAGCATGGGGCTAGCGGGCTACAATGAGCAGTTCTTC CASMGLAGYNEQFF
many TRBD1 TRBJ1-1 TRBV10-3 TGTGCCATCGTAAGACAGGGGGCAGGAACTGAAGCTTTCTTT CAIVRQGAGTEAFF
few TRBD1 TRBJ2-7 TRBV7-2 TGTGCCAGCGGACAGGGCTACGAGCAGTACTTC CASGQGYEQYF
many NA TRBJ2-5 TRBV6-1 TGTGCCAGCACCATCGGGGAGACCCAGTACTTC CASTIGETQYF
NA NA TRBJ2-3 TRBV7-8 TGTGCCAGCAGCCCATTCTTGGGGGGGCCGTTGGCAGATACGCAGTATTTT CASSPFLGGPLADTQYF
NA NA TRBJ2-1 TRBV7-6 TGTGCCGGGGACCACTCCTACAATGAGCAGTTCTTC CAGDHSYNEQFF
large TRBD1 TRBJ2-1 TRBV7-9 TGTGCCAGCAGCTCGGGACAGGGAGACTACAATGAGCAGTTCTTC CASSSGQGDYNEQFF
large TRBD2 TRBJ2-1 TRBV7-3 TGTGCCAGCAGCTTGGGAGGGACTTCCTACAATGAGCAGTTCTTC CASSLGGTSYNEQFF
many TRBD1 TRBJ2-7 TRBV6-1 TGTGCCAGCAGTGATGGGACAGGGGGTTACTACGAGCAGTACTTC CASSDGTGGYYEQYF
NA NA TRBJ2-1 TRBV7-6 TGTGCCAGCTCGTCTCAGACCCAGGGTTCCGGCGAGCAGTTCTTC CASSSQTQGSGEQFF